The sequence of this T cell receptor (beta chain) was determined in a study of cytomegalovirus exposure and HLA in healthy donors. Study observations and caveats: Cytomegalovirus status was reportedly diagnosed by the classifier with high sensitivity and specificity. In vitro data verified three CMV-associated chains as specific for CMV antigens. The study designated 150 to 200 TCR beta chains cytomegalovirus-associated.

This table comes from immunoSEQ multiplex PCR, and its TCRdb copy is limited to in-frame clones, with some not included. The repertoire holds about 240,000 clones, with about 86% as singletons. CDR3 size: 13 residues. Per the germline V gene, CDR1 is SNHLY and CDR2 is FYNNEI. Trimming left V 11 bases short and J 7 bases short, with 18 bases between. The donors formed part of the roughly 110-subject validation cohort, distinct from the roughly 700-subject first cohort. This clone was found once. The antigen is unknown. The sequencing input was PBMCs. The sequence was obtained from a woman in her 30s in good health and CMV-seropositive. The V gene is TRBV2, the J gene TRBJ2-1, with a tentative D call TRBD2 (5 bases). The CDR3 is CAGAWSTGNEQFF. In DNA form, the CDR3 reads TGTGCCGGCGCCTGGTCGACGGGGAATGAGCAGTTCTTC.